This T cell receptor (beta chain) was obtained from a study of blood T cell repertoires in COVID-19. Study information: Sources were T cells, B-cell-depleted T cells, or PBMCs; the material itself was cDNA or gDNA.

Original handling: Scientists estimated how many nucleated cells there were by amplifying reference gene primers. Libraries were prepared by immunoSEQ multiplex PCR; TCRdb keeps only in-frame clonotypes and omits some of them. Clone size and V and J calls were adopted from that table, with D and trimming inferred from the DNA. This sample has about 55,000 clones, with approximately 89% found just once. In germline, CDR1 is MRHNA, CDR2 SNTAGT. This CDR3 comprises 14 residues. Trimming removed 3 bases at V and 3 bases at J, with 10 bases between. This sequence joins TRBV6-4 and TRBJ2-3; a weak D match, TRBD1 (5 bases). This clonotype was sampled from a human donor in a cohort sampled during active COVID-19. Sequencing input: peripheral blood. The CDR3 nucleotides read TGTGCCAGCAGTGAAGGACACGGAACAGATACGCAGTATTTT. This sequence encodes CASSEGHGTDTQYF.